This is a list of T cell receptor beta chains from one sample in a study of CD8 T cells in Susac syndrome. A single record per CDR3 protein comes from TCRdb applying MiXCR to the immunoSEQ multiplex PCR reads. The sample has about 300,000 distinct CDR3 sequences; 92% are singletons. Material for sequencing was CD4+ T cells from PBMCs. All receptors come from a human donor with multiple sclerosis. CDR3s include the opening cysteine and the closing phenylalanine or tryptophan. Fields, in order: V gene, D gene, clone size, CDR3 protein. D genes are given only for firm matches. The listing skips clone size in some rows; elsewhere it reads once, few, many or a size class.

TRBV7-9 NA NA CASTPGLTADTQYF
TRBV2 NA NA CASRDTGPGQPQHF
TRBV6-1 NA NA CASSTREAGNTIYF
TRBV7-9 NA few CASSLVMGETQYF
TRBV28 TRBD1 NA CATFVTGGPYTEAFF
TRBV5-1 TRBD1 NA CASSPGQFLNQPQHF
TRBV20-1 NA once CSARDISPYGYTF
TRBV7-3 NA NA CASSLIGSHTGELFF
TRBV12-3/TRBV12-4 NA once CASSFGQPSTDTQYF
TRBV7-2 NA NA CASSLVRDTQYF
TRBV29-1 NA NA CSGGNRGEYTEAFF
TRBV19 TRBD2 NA CASSRTSGGPGQYF
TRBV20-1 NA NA CSARAPNRGDTEAFF
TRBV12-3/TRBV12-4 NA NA CASRQTGGGNEKLFF
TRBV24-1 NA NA CATSDSDRHEAFF
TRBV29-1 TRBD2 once CSVIITSGSGTQYF